The 10 T cell receptor beta chains in this list originate from one sample, sequenced in a study of identical twins (dated by TCRdb to 2016 to 2017). The library was made by 5' RACE. The listed sequencing device is Illumina HiSeq 2000. TCRdb's own reprocessing of the public reads used fastp at Q25 and MiXCR and kept productive beta chains. Under each unique CDR3 protein, matching rows form one entry showing the most common genes and DNA. For this sample there are about 890,000 distinct CDR3 sequences; approximately 13% appear just once. Jointly, the top ten make up 1.5% to 2% of the sample. These same data were also listed under a study on yellow fever vaccine responses in identical twins.

The specimen sequenced was PBMCs. The source is a woman between 18 and 29 years old in good health.

Many counts were recorded for this clonotype. In DNA, the CDR3 is TGCAGTGCCAAGAGCCCGAACACTGAAGCTTTCTTT. As protein: CSAKSPNTEAFF. The rearrangement joins TRBV20-1 to TRBJ1-1; D gene ambiguous. Germline V lookup: CDR1 DFQATT, CDR2 SNEGSKA (reference sequence). This CDR3 has 12 residues. Trimming pared 6 bases from V and 1 base from J, leaving 9 bases between.

This clonotype appeared many times. V usage is TRBV7-8 and J usage is TRBJ2-5; 9 nucleotides agree with TRBD1. This CDR3 contains 15 residues. V gave up 6 bases and J gave up 3 bases; unmatched junction bases: 8. CDR1 and CDR2 from the germline V gene are SGHVS and FQNEAQ. The CDR3 coding sequence is TGTGCCAGCAGTGATCCGCGGACAGGGGAAGAGACCCAGTACTTC. Protein: CASSDPRTGEETQYF.

The rearrangement joins TRBV12-3 or TRBV12-4 to TRBJ1-5; D call uncertain. This CDR3 is 14 amino acids long. V was shortened by 4 bases and J by 1 base, with 8 bases between the two germline ends. CDR3 DNA: TGTGCCAGCAGTTCCCCCCTAAGCAATCAGCCCCAGCATTTT. This gives the protein CASSSPLSNQPQHF.

The V gene is TRBV7-9, the J gene TRBJ2-5; TRBD1 aligns across 7 bases. J lost 7 bases, V lost 6 bases, and 11 bases had no gene match. This CDR3 has 14 residues. Germline V gene sequence: CDR1 SEHNR, CDR2 FQNEAQ (reference sequence). Written as DNA, the CDR3 is TGTGCCAGCAGTTCGCAGGGGGACCAGGGGACCCAGTACTTC. It translates to CASSSQGDQGTQYF.

This clonotype was seen a few times. The chain combines TRBV3-1 with TRBJ2-7; maybe TRBD2 (6 bases). This CDR3 is 17 amino acids long. The germline V and J ends were trimmed by 1 base and 0 bases, with 16 bases remaining between them. Per germline, CDR1 LGHDT and CDR2 YNNKEL (reference sequence). This CDR3 is CASSQARGGVSSYEQYF. For the CDR3, the DNA is TGTGCCAGCAGCCAAGCTAGGGGAGGCGTCTCCTCCTACGAGCAGTACTTC.

This chain uses TRBV2 with TRBJ1-2; a weak D match, TRBD1 (5 bases). The CDR3 length is 12 residues. V lost 8 bases and J 8 bases, leaving 15 bases between the germline ends. The germline V gene has CDR1 SNHLY and CDR2 FYNNEI. The CDR3 spells CASSGGEGGYTF. In DNA form, the CDR3 reads TGTGCCAGCTCCGGGGGGGAAGGCGGCTACACCTTC. The full variable domain, rest sourced from reference TRBV2 and TRBJ1-2, is EPEVTQTPSHQVTQMGQEVILRCVPISNHLYFYWYRQILGQKVEFLVSFYNNEISEKSEIFDDQFSVERPDGSNFTLKIRSTKLEDSAMYFCASSGGEGGYTFGSGTRLTVV.

This chain connects TRBV7-8 to TRBJ2-3, with D unresolved. Trimming removed 1 base from V and 5 bases from J, with 10 bases in between. CDR1 is SGHVS and CDR2 is FQNEAQ in the germline V gene. The CDR3 consists of 14 residues. As DNA, the CDR3 is TGTGCCAGCAGCTTAGACGGATCCCTAGATACGCAGTATTTT. Translating gives CASSLDGSLDTQYF.

This clonotype occurred a few times. The CDR3 coding sequence is TGCGCCAGCAGCCCCATCTATAGCGGACAAGAGACCCAGTACTTC. Translation gives CASSPIYSGQETQYF. The rearrangement links TRBV4-1 to TRBJ2-5; D perhaps matches TRBD2 (6 bases). Germline CDR1 reads MGHRA; CDR2 reads YSYEKL. The length of the CDR3 is 15 residues. Between the trimmed V and J ends, which lost 4 bases and 2 bases, there was a span of 14 bases.

This clonotype was observed a few times. The chain employs TRBV6-2 or TRBV6-3 and TRBJ2-1; 11 nucleotides match TRBD2. CDR3 length equals 15 residues. The junction had 5 bases not matched to a gene; V was cut back by 7 bases and J by 3 bases. The germline V gene has CDR1 MNHEY and CDR2 SVGEGT. CDR3 loop: CASTKGTSGYNEQFF. The CDR3 DNA reads TGTGCCAGCACCAAGGGGACTAGCGGCTACAATGAGCAGTTCTTC.

Many counts were recorded for this clonotype. The rearrangement uses TRBV12-3 or TRBV12-4 and TRBJ1-5; D is ambiguous. V was clipped by 7 bases and J by 1 base, with 11 bases between them. This CDR3 is built from 14 residues. CDR3 loop: CASINKGSNQPQHF. In nucleotides, the CDR3 is TGTGCCAGCATCAACAAAGGGAGCAATCAGCCCCAGCATTTT.